These T cell receptor beta chains were read from a single sample in a study of T cells in localized non-small cell lung cancer. Sequenced by immunoSEQ multiplex PCR; TCRdb stores in-frame clones only, minus some. This sample has around 130,000 clones, with more than 70% found just once. Source: peripheral blood, taken before any cancer treatment. All receptors come from a female donor older than 55 with stage I lung adenocarcinoma. CDR3s include the opening cysteine and the closing phenylalanine or tryptophan. Each record gives: D gene, clone size, V gene, J gene, CDR3 DNA, CDR3 protein. A D gene is named only where the DNA matches it firmly. A row's size may be missing; if present it is once, few, many or a size class.

>-|-|TRBV10-3|TRBJ1-5
TGTGCCATCAGTGAGTCAAGGACAACTGATCAGCCCCAGCATTTT
CAISESRTTDQPQHF
>TRBD2|-|TRBV7-8|TRBJ2-1
TGTGCCAGCAGCCCCAGGAGGTTGGGCGGGACTAAGAGCTCCTACAATGAGCAGTTCTTC
CASSPRRLGGTKSSYNEQFF
>TRBD2|-|TRBV5-4|TRBJ2-5
TGTGCCAGCAGCTTACTAGCGGGATGGGAGACCCAGTACTTC
CASSLLAGWETQYF
>TRBD1|once|TRBV5-4|TRBJ2-7
TGTGCCAGCAGCCCTACCACGGGACAGCTCTACGAGCAGTACTTC
CASSPTTGQLYEQYF
>-|-|TRBV7-6|TRBJ1-3
TGTGCCAGCAGCTTACGAGAGGGTACTGGAAACACCATATATTTT
CASSLREGTGNTIYF
>TRBD1|-|TRBV10-2|TRBJ1-2
TGCGCCAGCAGTGAGTATGAGAGGGGACAGAATAACTATGGCTACACCTTC
CASSEYERGQNNYGYTF
>TRBD2|-|TRBV2|TRBJ2-7
TGTGCCAGCAGGCCTCTAGCGGGAGTAGACGAGCAGTACTTC
CASRPLAGVDEQYF
>TRBD2|-|TRBV4-1|TRBJ2-2
TGCGCCAGCAGCCAAGAAAGGACCGGGAGGGCCAACGGCGGGGAGCTGTTTTTT
CASSQERTGRANGGELFF
>-|-|TRBV9|TRBJ1-3
TGTGCCAGCAGCGTACTAGGACGTTACTCTGGAAACACCATATATTTT
CASSVLGRYSGNTIYF
>TRBD2|-|TRBV7-3|TRBJ2-3
TGTGCCAGCAGCCCGAACATAGCGGTCGGAGGCGGGGGAGATACGCAGTATTTT
CASSPNIAVGGGGDTQYF
>-|-|TRBV5-1|TRBJ2-1
TGCGCCAGCAGCTTCTCCGGCGGGCGTAGCTCCTACAATAAGCAGTTCTTC
CASSFSGGRSSYNKQFF
>-|-|TRBV19|TRBJ2-7
TGTGCCAGTAGTAACCAGGGGCCCGTCTCCTACGAGCAGTACTTC
CASSNQGPVSYEQYF
>-|once|TRBV7-8|TRBJ2-1
TGTGCCAGCAGCCCGGGTTATCGGAAGAGGAATGAGCAGTTCTTC
CASSPGYRKRNEQFF
>TRBD2|-|TRBV28|TRBJ2-1
TGTGCCAGCAGCTCCTCTAGCGGGAGTACACATGAGCAGTTCTTC
CASSSSSGSTHEQFF
>-|-|TRBV23-1|TRBJ2-5
TGCGCCAGCAGTCGAACCGGGCGTCTCCCGGAGACCCAGTACTTC
CASSRTGRLPETQYF
>TRBD1|-|TRBV7-3|TRBJ2-2
TGTGCCAGCAGCTTATCCTTTCCGACAGGGACCACCGGGGAGCTGTTTTTT
CASSLSFPTGTTGELFF
>-|few|TRBV5-5|TRBJ2-2
TGTGCCAGCAGCTTTGCAGCGTCCCTTACCGGGGAGCTGTTTTTT
CASSFAASLTGELFF
>-|-|TRBV11-2|TRBJ1-2
TGTGCCAGCAGCTTGGGACTCCGACCGGTCTATGGCTACACCTTC
CASSLGLRPVYGYTF
>TRBD1|-|TRBV28|TRBJ1-2
TGTGCCAGCAGTCCCACAGGGGGCGGCTATGGCTACACCTTC
CASSPTGGGYGYTF
>TRBD1|-|TRBV29-1|TRBJ1-2
TGCAGCGTTGGGGAAACAGGGGATGGCTACACCTTC
CSVGETGDGYTF
>TRBD2|once|TRBV18|TRBJ2-1
TGTGCCAGCTCTTGGGGACTAGCGGTTTACAATGAGCAGTTCTTC
CASSWGLAVYNEQFF
>TRBD1|-|TRBV27|TRBJ1-2
TGTGCCAGCAGTTTTGAAGGGGGCAACTATGGCTACACCTTC
CASSFEGGNYGYTF
>TRBD2|-|TRBV7-2|TRBJ2-3
TGTGCCAGCAGCTTAGGTAGCGGGAGATTGTCAGATACGCAGTATTTT
CASSLGSGRLSDTQYF
>-|-|TRBV7-8|TRBJ2-2
TGTGCCAGCAGCCTACAAACCCGGGAGCTGTTTTTT
CASSLQTRELFF
>-|-|TRBV19|TRBJ2-7
TGTGCCAGTAGTATGTACGGTGCCCTCGAGCAGTACTTC
CASSMYGALEQYF
>TRBD1|-|TRBV6-5|TRBJ2-7
TGTGCCAGCAGTTACCGGGACAGGGGCATCTACGAGCAGTACTTC
CASSYRDRGIYEQYF
>-|-|TRBV20-1|TRBJ1-1
TGCAGTGCTAGAGAATACACTGAAGCTTTCTTT
CSAREYTEAFF
>-|many|TRBV10-3|TRBJ2-7
TGTGCCATCAGTGAGGGGCAGGGAAGATTATACGAGCAGTACTTC
CAISEGQGRLYEQYF
>-|-|TRBV5-1|TRBJ1-3
TGCGCCAGCAGCTTGGAGGGTGGCTCTGGAAACACCATATATTTT
CASSLEGGSGNTIYF
>-|-|TRBV6-5|TRBJ1-1
TGTGCCAGCAGTCCAAATCAGGGGAACACTGAAGCTTTCTTT
CASSPNQGNTEAFF